This T cell receptor beta chain was recovered during a study of OX40 agonist ivuxolimab in advanced cancers. Study context: Enrollees could have had prior anti-PD-1, anti-PD-L1 or anti-CTLA-4 therapy, which under 50% had received. Three individuals attained partial responses, comprising one hepatocellular carcinoma case and two cutaneous melanoma cases.

The sample holds one count of this clone. Its antigen is still unknown. The study's findings and limits: Low normalized clonal expansion also occurred in some nonresponding patients. At 0.1 to 3.0 mg/kg and by week 6, clonal expansion occurred in CD4+ and CD8+ blood T cells.

Germline lookup yields CDR1 SGHDT and CDR2 YYEEEE. V lost 4 bases to trimming and J lost 2 bases; unmatched junction nucleotides: 2. CDR3 length: 13 amino acids. The assay was immunoSEQ multiplex PCR, and TCRdb's table has in-frame clones only and misses some. There are more than 65,000 clones in the sample; more than 65% occur only once, and about 1% lies in the top ten. This chain connects TRBV5-6 to TRBJ1-2, with 7 positions matching TRBD1. This TCR came from an adult with an advanced solid tumor such as melanoma, head and neck, liver or kidney cancer. This material consisted of CD4+ or CD8+ T cells sorted from blood, taken in a trial of the OX40 agonist ivuxolimab. As DNA, the CDR3 is TGTGCCAGCAGCCCGGGACAGAACTATGGCTACACCTTC. It encodes CASSPGQNYGYTF. Supplemented by reference TRBV5-6 and TRBJ1-2, the full variable domain reads DAGVTQSPTHLIKTRGQQVTLRCSPKSGHDTVSWYQQALGQGPQFIFQYYEEEERQRGNFPDRFSGHQFPNYSSELNVNALLLGDSALYLCASSPGQNYGYTFGSGTRLTVV.